Reported below is one TCR beta chain. These data are taken from a study of blood T cell repertoires in COVID-19. Study background: T cells, B-cell-depleted T cells, or PBMCs supplied cDNA or gDNA.

Source study methods: Estimation of nucleated cell counts was performed using reference gene primer amplification. Here immunoSEQ multiplex PCR was the method, and the copy in TCRdb shows in-frame clones only, minus some. V and J calls and clone size are copied from that table; D and trimming were computed from the DNA. The sample has over 200,000 clones, 88% seen once. Those who participated ranged in age from roughly 18 to 95 years and resided in roughly 26 US areas. It was within 2 weeks before study entry that exposed participants met a COVID-19 case. Germline assignment: CDR1 SNHLY and CDR2 FYNNEI. The CDR3 is 15 amino acids. The V end lost 8 bases, the J end lost 4 bases, and 17 bases lay between the germline ends.

The TCR comes from a woman younger than 45 who had been exposed to COVID-19. The chain employs TRBV2 and TRBJ2-2, with D tentatively TRBD2 (5 bases). The sequenced sample consisted of PBMCs or T cells enriched from blood (not recorded which). The CDR3 DNA reads as TGTGCCAGCGCGGTGGGAGCGCCGAGCACCGGGGAGCTGTTTTTT. Translating gives CASAVGAPSTGELFF.